This T cell receptor beta chain was identified in a study of blood T cell repertoires in COVID-19. Looking at the study overall: Spain, Italy and the United States supplied samples that represented acute and convalescent COVID-19.

V lost 6 bases to trimming and J lost 4 bases; unmatched junction nucleotides: 5. The CDR3 length is 14 residues. CDR1 and CDR2 (germline): SGHTA, FQGNSA. Original processing notes: Amplification of reference gene primers was used by the study to estimate nucleated cell counts. Produced via immunoSEQ multiplex PCR; TCRdb's table is partial and in-frame only. V, J and clone size were drawn from that table, and D and trimming were deduced from the DNA. This table holds about 250,000 clones, around 79% found once. The chain is built from TRBV7-2 and TRBJ2-2; TRBD1 aligns across 7 bases. The receptor was derived from a woman of 80 years or more with acute or convalescent COVID-19. The sequenced sample consisted of peripheral blood. The CDR3 bases are TGTGCCAGCAGACTGCCAGGGGGCACCGGGGAGCTGTTTTTT. Translating gives CASRLPGGTGELFF.